The rows below give T cell receptor beta chains drawn from one sample of a study of beta chain features in type 1 diabetes. Using immunoSEQ multiplex PCR, the repertoire was profiled, and TCRdb retains in-frame clones only, with some absent. The repertoire holds about 340,000 clones, with around an eighth as singletons. The sample comprised naive CD4+ T cells from blood. The receptors stem from a woman aged 18-29 years with type 1 diabetes. Each CDR3 is given with its conserved first and last residue. A D gene is named only where the DNA matches it firmly. Only part of the rows carry a size: once, few, many, or a class if the clone is expanded.

J gene: TRBJ2-2
clone size: NA
V gene: TRBV25-1
D gene: NA
CDR3 DNA: TGTGCCAGCAGTGAATGGCAAACCCCCGGGGAGCTGTTTTTT
CDR3 protein: CASSEWQTPGELFF

J gene: TRBJ1-4
clone size: few
V gene: TRBV7-9
D gene: NA
CDR3 DNA: TGTGCCAGCAGCTTAGCCCTGGAAAAACTGTTTTTT
CDR3 protein: CASSLALEKLFF

J gene: TRBJ2-1
clone size: NA
V gene: TRBV30
D gene: TRBD2
CDR3 DNA: TGTGCCTGGAGTGTTGACCGGACTAGCGGGAGTATTAGTGAGCAGTTCTTC
CDR3 protein: CAWSVDRTSGSISEQFF

J gene: TRBJ2-1
clone size: NA
V gene: TRBV4-2
D gene: TRBD2
CDR3 DNA: TGTGCCAGCAGCCATTCCAGGACTAGCGAACACAATGAGCAGTTCTTC
CDR3 protein: CASSHSRTSEHNEQFF

J gene: TRBJ2-5
clone size: NA
V gene: TRBV18
D gene: NA
CDR3 DNA: TGTGCCAGCTCACCCTTAGAAGAGACCCAGTACTTC
CDR3 protein: CASSPLEETQYF

J gene: TRBJ2-7
clone size: few
V gene: TRBV4-1
D gene: TRBD2
CDR3 DNA: TGCGCCAGCAGCCAAGATTGGAGGGACTACTCCTACGAGCAGTACTTC
CDR3 protein: CASSQDWRDYSYEQYF

J gene: TRBJ2-7
clone size: NA
V gene: TRBV9
D gene: TRBD1
CDR3 DNA: TGTGCCAGCAGCGGGGACCGGGACAGAGCTTCCTACGAGCAGTACTTC
CDR3 protein: CASSGDRDRASYEQYF

J gene: TRBJ2-5
clone size: few
V gene: TRBV7-6
D gene: NA
CDR3 DNA: TGTGCCAGCAGCTTAGAAACTCAACAGACCCAGTACTTC
CDR3 protein: CASSLETQQTQYF

J gene: TRBJ2-3
clone size: NA
V gene: TRBV5-6
D gene: TRBD2
CDR3 DNA: TGTGCCAGCAGCTGGGGACTAGCGGGAGGAGGAGATACGCAGTATTTT
CDR3 protein: CASSWGLAGGGDTQYF

J gene: TRBJ2-3
clone size: few
V gene: TRBV9
D gene: NA
CDR3 DNA: TGTGCCAGCAGCGTAGTACAGGGAGATACGCAGTATTTT
CDR3 protein: CASSVVQGDTQYF

J gene: TRBJ1-1
clone size: few
V gene: TRBV7-9
D gene: TRBD1
CDR3 DNA: TGTGCCAGCAGAAGACAGGGTTCTGCTACAACTGAAGCTTTCTTT
CDR3 protein: CASRRQGSATTEAFF

J gene: TRBJ2-1
clone size: few
V gene: TRBV29-1
D gene: NA
CDR3 DNA: TGCAGCGTTGAAGAACTTGTATATGAGCAGTTCTTC
CDR3 protein: CSVEELVYEQFF

J gene: TRBJ2-7
clone size: NA
V gene: TRBV20-1
D gene: NA
CDR3 DNA: TGCAGTGCTCGCGGGGCGACTGAGCAGTACTTC
CDR3 protein: CSARGATEQYF

J gene: TRBJ1-5
clone size: NA
V gene: TRBV2
D gene: NA
CDR3 DNA: TGTGCCAGCAGTGGACAGGCGATTAGCAATCAGCCCCAGCATTTT
CDR3 protein: CASSGQAISNQPQHF

J gene: TRBJ2-5
clone size: NA
V gene: TRBV27
D gene: TRBD2
CDR3 DNA: TGTGCCAGCAGTTTATACGGGGGGGGTTTTCAAGAGACCCAGTACTTC
CDR3 protein: CASSLYGGGFQETQYF

J gene: TRBJ2-5
clone size: NA
V gene: TRBV7-9
D gene: TRBD2
CDR3 DNA: TGTGCCAGCTGGAGGGAGGGGTCCCAAGAGACCCAGTACTTC
CDR3 protein: CASWREGSQETQYF